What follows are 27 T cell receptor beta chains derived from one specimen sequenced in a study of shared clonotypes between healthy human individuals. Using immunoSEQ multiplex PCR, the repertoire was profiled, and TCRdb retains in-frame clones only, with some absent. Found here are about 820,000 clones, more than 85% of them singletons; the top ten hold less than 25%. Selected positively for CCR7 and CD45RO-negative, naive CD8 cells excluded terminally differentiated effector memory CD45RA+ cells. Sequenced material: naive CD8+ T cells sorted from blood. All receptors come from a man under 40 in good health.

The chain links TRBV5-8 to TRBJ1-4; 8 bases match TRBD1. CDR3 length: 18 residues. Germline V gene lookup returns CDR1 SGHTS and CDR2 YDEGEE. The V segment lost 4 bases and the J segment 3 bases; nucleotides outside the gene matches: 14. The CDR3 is CASSSYFQGAASNEKLFF. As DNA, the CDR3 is TGTGCCAGCAGCAGTTACTTTCAGGGGGCGGCCTCTAATGAAAAACTGTTTTTT. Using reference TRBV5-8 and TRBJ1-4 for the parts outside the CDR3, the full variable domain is EAGVTQSPTHLIKTRGQQATLRCSPISGHTSVYWYQQALGLGLQFLLWYDEGEERNRGNFPPRFSGRQFPNYSSELNVNALELEDSALYLCASSSYFQGAASNEKLFFGSGTQLSVL.

As DNA, the CDR3 is TGTGCCAGCAGTTATCAGGGAGGGTACAATGAGCAGTTCTTC. Protein product: CASSYQGGYNEQFF. This chain links TRBV6-5 with TRBJ2-1; 7 bases align to TRBD2. The CDR3 runs to 14 residues. V lost 3 bases to trimming and J lost 4 bases; unmatched junction nucleotides: 3. From germline, CDR1 is MNHEY and CDR2 SVGAGI.

In DNA form, the CDR3 reads TGTGCCAGCAGCTCGGGACAGTTAATAGTGAATGAGCAGTTCTTC. Encoded protein: CASSSGQLIVNEQFF. V gene TRBV7-9 combines with J gene TRBJ2-1; 7 nucleotides agree with TRBD1. The CDR3 is 15 residues long. The ends lost 4 bases at V and 7 bases at J; junction bases unmatched: 10. Germline CDR1 reads SEHNR; CDR2 reads FQNEAQ (reference sequence).

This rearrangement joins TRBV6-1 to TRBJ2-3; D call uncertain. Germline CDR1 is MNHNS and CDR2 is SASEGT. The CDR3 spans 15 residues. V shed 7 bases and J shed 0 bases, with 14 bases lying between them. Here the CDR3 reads CASNSEWASTDTQYF. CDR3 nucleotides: TGTGCCAGCAATTCGGAGTGGGCCAGCACAGATACGCAGTATTTT.

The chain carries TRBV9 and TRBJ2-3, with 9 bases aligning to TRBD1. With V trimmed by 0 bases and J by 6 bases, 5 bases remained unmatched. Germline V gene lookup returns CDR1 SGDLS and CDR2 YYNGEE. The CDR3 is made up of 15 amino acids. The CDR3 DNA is TGTGCCAGCAGCGTAGACGGGGGGACAGGGGATACGCAGTATTTT. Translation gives CASSVDGGTGDTQYF.

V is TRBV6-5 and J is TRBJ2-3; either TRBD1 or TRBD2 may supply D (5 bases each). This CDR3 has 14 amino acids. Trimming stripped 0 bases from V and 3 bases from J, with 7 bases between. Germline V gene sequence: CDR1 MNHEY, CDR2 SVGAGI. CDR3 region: CASSYSGETDTQYF. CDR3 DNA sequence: TGTGCCAGCAGTTACTCGGGGGAAACAGATACGCAGTATTTT.

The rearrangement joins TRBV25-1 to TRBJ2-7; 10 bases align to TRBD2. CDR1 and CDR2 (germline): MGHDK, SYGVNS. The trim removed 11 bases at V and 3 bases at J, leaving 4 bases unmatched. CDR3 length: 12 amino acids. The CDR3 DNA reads TGTGCCGGCGGGACTAGCGACTACGAGCAGTACTTC. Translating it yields CAGGTSDYEQYF.

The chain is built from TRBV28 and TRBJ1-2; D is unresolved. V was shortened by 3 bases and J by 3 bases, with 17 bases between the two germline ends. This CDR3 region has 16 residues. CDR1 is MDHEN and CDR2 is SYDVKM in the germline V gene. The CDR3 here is CASSFSPSAVDYGYTF. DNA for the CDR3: TGTGCCAGCAGTTTTAGTCCGTCGGCCGTGGACTATGGCTACACCTTC.

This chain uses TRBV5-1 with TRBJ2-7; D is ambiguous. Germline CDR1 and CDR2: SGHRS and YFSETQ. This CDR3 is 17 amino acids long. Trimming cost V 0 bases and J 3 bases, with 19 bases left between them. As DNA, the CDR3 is TGCGCCAGCAGCTTGGGAGTGGGCAACTTTCTTTACTACGAGCAGTACTTC. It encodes CASSLGVGNFLYYEQYF.

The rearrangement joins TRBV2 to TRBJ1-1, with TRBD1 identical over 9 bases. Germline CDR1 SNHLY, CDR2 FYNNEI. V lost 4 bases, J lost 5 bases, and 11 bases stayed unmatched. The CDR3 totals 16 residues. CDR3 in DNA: TGTGCCAGCAGTGGTCGAGCCGGGACAGGGAATACTGAAGCTTTCTTT. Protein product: CASSGRAGTGNTEAFF. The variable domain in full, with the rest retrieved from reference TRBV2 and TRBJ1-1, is EPEVTQTPSHQVTQMGQEVILRCVPISNHLYFYWYRQILGQKVEFLVSFYNNEISEKSEIFDDQFSVERPDGSNFTLKIRSTKLEDSAMYFCASSGRAGTGNTEAFFGQGTRLTVV.

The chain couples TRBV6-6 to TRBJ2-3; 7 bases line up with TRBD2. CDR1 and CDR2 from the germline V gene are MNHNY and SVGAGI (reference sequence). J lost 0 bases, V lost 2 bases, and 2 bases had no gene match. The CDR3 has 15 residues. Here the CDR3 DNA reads TGTGCCAGCAGTTACCCAGCGGGAAGCACAGATACGCAGTATTTT. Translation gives CASSYPAGSTDTQYF.

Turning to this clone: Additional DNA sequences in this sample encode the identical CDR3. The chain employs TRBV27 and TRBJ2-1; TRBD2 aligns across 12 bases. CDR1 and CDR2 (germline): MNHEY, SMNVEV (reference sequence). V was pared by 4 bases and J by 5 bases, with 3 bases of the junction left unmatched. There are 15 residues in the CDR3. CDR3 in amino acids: CASSSGLAGNNEQFF. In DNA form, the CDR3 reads TGTGCCAGCAGTTCCGGACTAGCGGGGAACAATGAGCAGTTCTTC.

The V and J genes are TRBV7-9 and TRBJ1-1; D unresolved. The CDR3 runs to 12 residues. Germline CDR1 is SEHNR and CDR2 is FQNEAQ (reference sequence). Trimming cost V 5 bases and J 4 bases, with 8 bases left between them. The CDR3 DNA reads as TGTGCCAGCAGCAAGTCGTCCACTGAAGCTTTCTTT. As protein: CASSKSSTEAFF. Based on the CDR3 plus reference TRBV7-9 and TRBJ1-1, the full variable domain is DTGVSQNPRHKITKRGQNVTFRCDPISEHNRLYWYRQTLGQGPEFLTYFQNEAQLEKSRLLSDRFSAERPKGSFSTLEIQRTEQGDSAMYLCASSKSSTEAFFGQGTRLTVV.

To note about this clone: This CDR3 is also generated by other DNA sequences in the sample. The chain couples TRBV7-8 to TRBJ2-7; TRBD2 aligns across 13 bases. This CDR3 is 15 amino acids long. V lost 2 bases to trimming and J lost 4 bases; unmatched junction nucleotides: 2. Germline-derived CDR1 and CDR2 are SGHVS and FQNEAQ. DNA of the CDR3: TGTGCCAGCAGCTTACGACTAGCGGGAGGATACGAGCAGTACTTC. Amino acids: CASSLRLAGGYEQYF. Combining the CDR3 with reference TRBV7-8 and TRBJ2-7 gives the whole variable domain GAGVSQSPRYKVAKRGQDVALRCDPISGHVSLFWYQQALGQGPEFLTYFQNEAQLDKSGLPSDRFFAERPEGSVSTLKIQRTQQEDSAVYLCASSLRLAGGYEQYFGPGTRLTVT.

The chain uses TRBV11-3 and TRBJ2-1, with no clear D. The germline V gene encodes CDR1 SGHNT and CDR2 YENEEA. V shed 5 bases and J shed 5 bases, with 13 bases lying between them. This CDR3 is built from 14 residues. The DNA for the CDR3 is TGTGCCAGCAGCCACGCAGGTTCGGACAATGAGCAGTTCTTC. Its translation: CASSHAGSDNEQFF. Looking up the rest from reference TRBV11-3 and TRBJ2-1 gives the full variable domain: EAGVVQSPRYKIIEKKQPVAFWCNPISGHNTLYWYLQNLGQGPELLIRYENEEAVDDSQLPKDRFSAERLKGVDSTLKIQPAELGDSAVYLCASSHAGSDNEQFFGPGTRLTVL.

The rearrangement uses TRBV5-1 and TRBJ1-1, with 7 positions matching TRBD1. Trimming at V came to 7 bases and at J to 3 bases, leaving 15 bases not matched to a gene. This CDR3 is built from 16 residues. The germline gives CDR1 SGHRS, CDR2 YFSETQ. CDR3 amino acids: CASGTGVFPPYTEAFF. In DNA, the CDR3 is TGCGCCAGCGGTACAGGGGTCTTCCCACCTTACACTGAAGCTTTCTTT.

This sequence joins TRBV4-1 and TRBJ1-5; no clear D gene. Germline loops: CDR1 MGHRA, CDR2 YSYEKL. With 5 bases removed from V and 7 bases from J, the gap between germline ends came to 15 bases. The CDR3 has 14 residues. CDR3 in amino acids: CASSANPRVQPQHF. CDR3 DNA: TGCGCCAGCAGCGCGAACCCGAGAGTCCAGCCCCAGCATTTT.

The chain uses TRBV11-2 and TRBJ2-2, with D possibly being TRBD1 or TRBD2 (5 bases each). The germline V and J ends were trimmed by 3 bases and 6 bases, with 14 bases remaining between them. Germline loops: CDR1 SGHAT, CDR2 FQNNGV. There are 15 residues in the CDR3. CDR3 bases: TGTGCCAGCAGCTTTCAGCGGACAAGGCCCGGGGAGCTGTTTTTT. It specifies CASSFQRTRPGELFF.

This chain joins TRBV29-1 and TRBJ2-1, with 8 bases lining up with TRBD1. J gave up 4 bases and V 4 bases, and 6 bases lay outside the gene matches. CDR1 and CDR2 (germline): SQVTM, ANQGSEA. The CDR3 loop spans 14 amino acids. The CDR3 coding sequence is TGCAGCGTTGCGGGCAGGGGGCTTTACAATGAGCAGTTCTTC. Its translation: CSVAGRGLYNEQFF.

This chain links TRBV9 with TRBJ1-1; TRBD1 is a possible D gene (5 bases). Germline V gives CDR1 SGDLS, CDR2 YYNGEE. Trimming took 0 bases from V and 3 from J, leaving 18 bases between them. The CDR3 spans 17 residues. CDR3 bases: TGTGCCAGCAGCGTAGAGGGGTATTCGGGGATGGACACTGAAGCTTTCTTT. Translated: CASSVEGYSGMDTEAFF.

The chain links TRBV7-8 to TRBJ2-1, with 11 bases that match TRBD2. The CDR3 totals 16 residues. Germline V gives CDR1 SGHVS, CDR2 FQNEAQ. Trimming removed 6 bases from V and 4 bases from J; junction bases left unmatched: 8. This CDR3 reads CASSSRLAGPYNEQFF. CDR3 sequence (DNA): TGTGCCAGCAGTTCCCGACTAGCGGGGCCGTACAATGAGCAGTTCTTC.

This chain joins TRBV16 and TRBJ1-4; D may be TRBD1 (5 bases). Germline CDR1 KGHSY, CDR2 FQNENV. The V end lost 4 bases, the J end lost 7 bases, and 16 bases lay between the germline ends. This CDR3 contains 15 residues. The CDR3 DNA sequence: TGTGCCAGCAGCCCTCTGAGGGACGTTCTTGAAAAACTGTTTTTT. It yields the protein CASSPLRDVLEKLFF.

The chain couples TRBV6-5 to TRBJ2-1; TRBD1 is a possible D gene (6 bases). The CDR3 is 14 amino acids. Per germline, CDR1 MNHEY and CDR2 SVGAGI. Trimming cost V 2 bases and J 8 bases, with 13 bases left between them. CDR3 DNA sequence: TGTGCCAGCAGTTACCCTGGACAGTTCGATGAGCAGTTCTTC. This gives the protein CASSYPGQFDEQFF.

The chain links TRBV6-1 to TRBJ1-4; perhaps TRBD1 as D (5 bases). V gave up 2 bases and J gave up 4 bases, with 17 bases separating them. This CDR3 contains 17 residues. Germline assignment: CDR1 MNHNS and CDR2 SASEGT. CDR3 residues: CASSENYRLNLNEKLFF. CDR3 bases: TGTGCCAGCAGTGAAAACTACAGGCTTAACCTTAATGAAAAACTGTTTTTT.

CDR3 sequence reads: CASSLYGVKTGELFF. CDR3 nucleotide sequence: TGTGCCAGCAGTTTATACGGGGTGAAGACCGGGGAGCTGTTTTTT. The chain is built from TRBV27 and TRBJ2-2; D is possibly TRBD2 (5 bases). This CDR3 comprises 15 residues. From germline, CDR1 is MNHEY and CDR2 SMNVEV (reference sequence). V lost 1 base, J lost 5 bases, and 11 bases lay in between.

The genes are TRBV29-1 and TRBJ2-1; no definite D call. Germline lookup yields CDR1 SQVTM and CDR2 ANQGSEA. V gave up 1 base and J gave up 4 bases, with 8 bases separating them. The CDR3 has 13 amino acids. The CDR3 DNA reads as TGCAGCGTTGAAGTGGCGGATTACAATGAGCAGTTCTTC. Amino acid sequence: CSVEVADYNEQFF.

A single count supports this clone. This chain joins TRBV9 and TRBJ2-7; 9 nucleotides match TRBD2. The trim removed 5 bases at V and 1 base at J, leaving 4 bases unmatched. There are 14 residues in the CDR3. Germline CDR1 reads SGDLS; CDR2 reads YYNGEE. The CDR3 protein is CASSGLARSYEQYF. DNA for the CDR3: TGTGCCAGCAGTGGACTAGCGAGGTCCTACGAGCAGTACTTC.